These T cell receptor beta chains were read from a single sample in a study of type 1 regulatory T cells. TCRdb re-derived calls from the reads in MiXCR, one entry per CDR3 protein. The sample carries about 42,000 distinct CDR3 sequences, over 9% recorded once. These TCRs' antigens remain unknown. What was sequenced was cultured non-Tr1 T cells, either the whole culture or a sorted T cell fraction (not recorded which). The receptors were gathered from a human donor in good health. The CDR3 runs from the conserved cysteine through the conserved F or W. D genes are given only for firm matches. The listing skips clone size in some rows; elsewhere it reads once, few, many or a size class.

cdr3_nt | cdr3_aa | v_call | d_call | j_call | clone_size
TGTGCCAGCAGCTTAGCTTGGAATCAGCCCCAGCATTTT | CASSLAWNQPQHF | TRBV7-9 | NA | TRBJ1-5 | many
TGTGCCAGCTCACCTACCGGGACAGGGGACCACGAGCAGTACTTC | CASSPTGTGDHEQYF | TRBV18 | TRBD1 | TRBJ2-7 | NA
TGTGCCAGCTCATATTCGTCGAACACTGAAGCTTTCTTT | CASSYSSNTEAFF | TRBV18 | NA | TRBJ1-1 | many
TGCGCCTCCTCCCCCGGGCTCCGCAATGAGCAGTTCTTC | CASSPGLRNEQFF | TRBV5-1 | NA | TRBJ2-1 | many
TGTGCCAGCAGCAAGTTAGGACTAGCGGGATGGGAGCAGTACTTC | CASSKLGLAGWEQYF | TRBV14 | TRBD2 | TRBJ2-7 | few
TGTGCCACCAGTGACCTACAGGGTGTAGGCACAGATACGCAGTATTTT | CATSDLQGVGTDTQYF | TRBV24-1 | NA | TRBJ2-3 | many
TGTGCCAGCAGCTTTGACGGAGGCACAGATACGCAGTATTTT | CASSFDGGTDTQYF | TRBV7-8 | NA | TRBJ2-3 | NA
TGCGCCAGCAGCTTGGGTAGCGGGAACTACAATGAGCAGTCCTTC | CASSLGSGNYNEQSF | TRBV5-1 | TRBD2 | TRBJ2-7 | NA
TGTGCCAGCAGCCAAGATCTGGGAGAGACCCAGTACTTC | CASSQDLGETQYF | TRBV14 | NA | TRBJ2-5 | many
TGTGCCAGCAGAACTGCGGTGGGGTTCACAGATACGCAGTATTTT | CASRTAVGFTDTQYF | TRBV6-2/TRBV6-3 | NA | TRBJ2-3 | large
TGTGCCAGCAGTGAATACGGAGGCAGGGAGCAGTACTTC | CASSEYGGREQYF | TRBV25-1 | NA | TRBJ2-7 | many
TGTGCCAGCGTGGGCCTCGATACGCAGTATTTT | CASVGLDTQYF | TRBV18 | NA | TRBJ2-3 | NA
TGTGCCAGCAACCCAGGAGACAGGGCGTACAATGAGCAGTTCTTC | CASNPGDRAYNEQFF | TRBV6-2/TRBV6-3 | TRBD1 | TRBJ2-1 | NA
TGTGCCAGTAGTCAACAGGGGGGACGAACAGATACGCAGTATTTT | CASSQQGGRTDTQYF | TRBV19 | TRBD1 | TRBJ2-3 | many
TGCGCCAGCAGCCCAGGACAGGGTTCCTACAATGAGCAGTTCTTC | CASSPGQGSYNEQFF | TRBV5-1 | TRBD1 | TRBJ2-1 | many
TGCAGTGCTTCCACAGGACGGATCCAAGAGACCCAGTACTTC | CSASTGRIQETQYF | TRBV20-1 | NA | TRBJ2-5 | NA
TGCGCCAGCTCCGGGGGACAGGAGGGCAATGAGCAGTTCTTC | CASSGGQEGNEQFF | TRBV5-1 | TRBD1 | TRBJ2-1 | medium-sized
TGTGCCAGTAGTATAGGCAGGCTTCAACAAGAGACCCAGTACTTC | CASSIGRLQQETQYF | TRBV19 | NA | TRBJ2-5 | NA
TGTGCCAGCAGCCCACCAGGGGCTATGACCTACGAGCAGTACTTC | CASSPPGAMTYEQYF | TRBV7-9 | NA | TRBJ2-7 | once
TGTGCCAGCAGTTTAGGCGATAGTCAGCCCCAGCATTTT | CASSLGDSQPQHF | TRBV12-3/TRBV12-4 | NA | TRBJ1-5 | many
TGTGCCAGCAGTCTCACAGGGGGCGGACAGCCCCAGCATTTT | CASSLTGGGQPQHF | TRBV28 | TRBD1 | TRBJ1-5 | NA
TGTGCCAGTAGTATAGGCAGTAACAATGAGCAGTTCTTC | CASSIGSNNEQFF | TRBV19 | NA | TRBJ2-1 | many
TGCGCCAGCAGCTTGAACAGCGGGAGGGAATCGTCTTACGTGAGGCAGTACTTC | CASSLNSGRESSYVRQYF | TRBV5-1 | TRBD2 | TRBJ2-7 | medium-sized
TGCAGTGCTAGAGATTTAGCGGACGACACCGGGGAGCTGTTTTTT | CSARDLADDTGELFF | TRBV20-1 | NA | TRBJ2-2 | few
TGTGCCAGCAGCAAAGGCCCCCCTGCTAGCGGGAGGACATACGAGCAGTACTTC | CASSKGPPASGRTYEQYF | TRBV21-1 | NA | TRBJ2-7 | medium-sized
TGCAGTGCTAGGGTACTAGCGGGGGCCTACGAGCAGTACTTC | CSARVLAGAYEQYF | TRBV20-1 | TRBD2 | TRBJ2-7 | many
TGTGCCACCGGACAGGGCACAGATACGCAGTATTTT | CATGQGTDTQYF | TRBV28 | TRBD1 | TRBJ2-3 | many
TGTGCCAGCAGTTACTCCTGGTCGTCTGGAAACACCATATATTTT | CASSYSWSSGNTIYF | TRBV6-5 | NA | TRBJ1-3 | few
TGCAGTGACGGAGGATTATACGAGCAGTACTTC | CSDGGLYEQYF | TRBV20-1 | NA | TRBJ2-7 | many
TGTGCCAGCAGTAGATACACTGAAAATGAAAAACTGTTTTTT | CASSRYTENEKLFF | TRBV25-1 | NA | TRBJ1-4 | many
TGTGCCAGCAGACTTGATCCGGGAATCACCGAGCAGTACTTC | CASRLDPGITEQYF | TRBV6-6 | NA | TRBJ2-7 | NA
TGCAGCGTTGAAAGGACTAGCGGGAGAGGAGAGACCCAGTACTTC | CSVERTSGRGETQYF | TRBV29-1 | TRBD2 | TRBJ2-5 | many
TGCAGTGCTAGGATAGCGGGAACAGATACGCAGTATTTT | CSARIAGTDTQYF | TRBV20-1 | TRBD2 | TRBJ2-3 | many
TGTGCCAGCAGCTTAGATACGGGGGAGACCCAGTACTTC | CASSLDTGETQYF | TRBV7-6 | NA | TRBJ2-5 | few
TGTGCCATCAGTGAGTCCGGGCCCAGGGGGGATGAGCAGTTCTTC | CAISESGPRGDEQFF | TRBV10-3 | NA | TRBJ2-1 | many
TGTGCCAGCACCCGGACTAGCCAAGAGACCCAGTACTTC | CASTRTSQETQYF | TRBV12-3/TRBV12-4 | TRBD2 | TRBJ2-5 | many
TGCGCCAGCAGCCCCCTATCACGCGCAGAAGAGACCCAGTACTTC | CASSPLSRAEETQYF | TRBV5-1 | NA | TRBJ2-5 | NA
TGTGCCAGCAGCTTAACCGCGGAGGGGAGCTACGAGCAGTACTTC | CASSLTAEGSYEQYF | TRBV7-2 | NA | TRBJ2-7 | many
TGTGCCAGCAGCCCCCGGAGGGGGACGAATACGCAGTATTTT | CASSPRRGTNTQYF | TRBV7-2 | NA | TRBJ2-3 | many
TGCGCCAGCAGCCCAGTGACCGCAGGAGTCTACGAGCAGTACTTC | CASSPVTAGVYEQYF | TRBV5-1 | NA | TRBJ2-7 | many
TGTGCCACCAGCAGAGCACAGGGCGACTCTAGCAATCAGCCCCAGCATTTT | CATSRAQGDSSNQPQHF | TRBV15 | NA | TRBJ1-5 | NA
TGTGCCAGCAGCTTTGGATCGGGAGCGGTCACCGGGGAGCTGTTTTTT | CASSFGSGAVTGELFF | TRBV7-2 | NA | TRBJ2-2 | NA
TGTGCCGCCTCTAGCGGGAGTTACAATGAGCAGTTCTTC | CAASSGSYNEQFF | TRBV10-3 | TRBD2 | TRBJ2-1 | NA
TGTGCCAGCAGCCCCCACACATATACGCAGTATTTT | CASSPHTYTQYF | TRBV11-2 | NA | TRBJ2-3 | NA
TGCGGCGTTGAACGGCAGGGGGCTTCCGAGCAGTACTTC | CGVERQGASEQYF | TRBV29-1 | TRBD1 | TRBJ2-7 | NA
TGCAGTGCTAGGGGGGGGACATCGAACACTGAAGCTTTCTTT | CSARGGTSNTEAFF | TRBV20-1 | NA | TRBJ1-1 | many
TGCAGTGCTAGCGAGCGGGGAAGGGGCTACACCTTC | CSASERGRGYTF | TRBV20-1 | NA | TRBJ1-2 | many
TGTGCCAGCAGTACAGGGGGCACCGGGGAGCTGTTTTTT | CASSTGGTGELFF | TRBV28 | TRBD1 | TRBJ2-2 | NA
TGCGCCAGCAGCTCCCTTACGGGTATCGGAGAGACCCAGTACTTC | CASSSLTGIGETQYF | TRBV5-1 | NA | TRBJ2-5 | many
TGCGCCAGCAGCTCTCGACAGGGGGCGGGTTACGAGCAGTACTTC | CASSSRQGAGYEQYF | TRBV5-1 | TRBD1 | TRBJ2-7 | many
TGCAGTGCTAGACGGACTAGCGGGACAGATACGCAGTATTTT | CSARRTSGTDTQYF | TRBV20-1 | TRBD2 | TRBJ2-3 | NA
TGCGCCAGCACTCTACAAGGGGGCGGGAGATCCTACAATGAGCAGTTCTTC | CASTLQGGGRSYNEQFF | TRBV5-1 | NA | TRBJ2-1 | few
TGTGCCAGCAACCCTGGGGACAGTACGGAAAAACTGTTTTTT | CASNPGDSTEKLFF | TRBV6-5 | TRBD1 | TRBJ1-4 | many
TGTGCCTGGAGTTGGGGAAGGGGGGCCAACGTCCTGACTTTC | CAWSWGRGANVLTF | TRBV30 | NA | TRBJ2-6 | NA